This T cell receptor (beta chain) comes out of a study of persistence of HIV-infected CD4 T cells. Across the whole study: Suppressive ART had lasted a median of roughly eight years. General study points: TCRbeta richness was lower in CMV- and Gag-responding cells than in anti-CD3/anti-CD28-responding cells.

This clone was counted between two and nine times. Antigen: not known. The germline gives CDR1 SGHDT, CDR2 YYEEEE. After removal of 6 bases from V and 8 bases from J, the junction contained 15 bases not matched to a gene. The CDR3 runs 15 residues. An overlapping HIV-1 Gag peptide pool stimulated these cells at about 0.9 ug/peptide/mL. Memory cells lacking CD40L and CD69 with high CD45RO were sorted. Before stimulation, PBMCs underwent CD8+ T cell depletion. The immunoSEQ assay was version 4, run in survey mode. Method: immunoSEQ multiplex PCR; TCRdb's copy keeps in-frame clones and lacks some. This sample yields some 37,000 clones, of which roughly four fifths are seen a single time; around 0.97% belongs to the top ten.

This TCR came from an adult with HIV. The donor label of this sample is uncertain. The V and J genes are TRBV5-6 and TRBJ1-2; 8 nucleotides agree with TRBD1. Sequences were derived from cultured CD4+ T cells from PBMCs, sampled from a patient who received antiretroviral therapy. CDR3 loop: CASTPGGQGAVGYTF. The CDR3 nucleotides read TGTGCCAGCACCCCTGGCGGGCAGGGGGCGGTCGGCTACACCTTC.